The 12 T cell receptor beta chains in this list originate from one sample, sequenced in a study of blood T cell repertoires in COVID-19. Some clones are missing from TCRdb's copy, which holds only in-frame ones; the method was immunoSEQ multiplex PCR. The sample holds about 330,000 clones, about 83% seen once. The specimen sequenced was peripheral blood. These receptors all stem from a woman in her forties or fifties with acute or convalescent COVID-19.

This sequence joins TRBV6-5 and TRBJ1-2; perhaps TRBD1 as D (6 bases). V was cut by 0 bases and J by 8 bases, with 16 bases left in between. Per the germline V gene, CDR1 is MNHEY and CDR2 is SVGAGI. This CDR3 spans 15 amino acids. Here the CDR3 reads CASSYSTGGLLGYTF. The CDR3 DNA reads TGTGCCAGCAGTTACTCGACGGGGGGGCTCTTGGGCTACACCTTC.

The V and J genes are TRBV3-1 (or the pseudogene TRBV3-2) and TRBJ2-5; 7 nucleotides line up with TRBD2. The J segment lost 5 bases and the V segment lost 8 bases, leaving 11 bases of the junction unmatched. Germline values: CDR1 LGHDT, CDR2 YNNKEL (reference sequence). The CDR3 covers 14 residues. CDR3 protein: CASSGGTSGETQYF. The CDR3 DNA reads TGTGCCAGCTCCGGGGGGACCTCGGGGGAGACCCAGTACTTC.

The chain links TRBV18 to TRBJ1-1, with 7 bases that match TRBD1. The CDR3 is 14 residues long. V lost 4 bases and J lost 5; bases outside the gene matches: 7. Germline CDR1 KGHSH, CDR2 LQKENI. CDR3 sequence: CASSRADRLTEAFF. Here the CDR3 DNA reads TGTGCCAGCTCACGCGCGGACAGGCTAACTGAAGCTTTCTTT.

This rearrangement joins TRBV27 to TRBJ2-7, with 11 nucleotides matching TRBD1. CDR3 length: 14 residues. CDR1 and CDR2 (germline): MNHEY, SMNVEV (reference sequence). The J segment lost 5 bases and the V segment lost 5 bases, leaving 5 bases of the junction unmatched. The CDR3 coding sequence is TGTGCCAGCAGTGTACGGACAGGGGGCCACGAGCAGTACGTC. As protein: CASSVRTGGHEQYV.

The chain couples TRBV3-1 (or the pseudogene TRBV3-2) to TRBJ1-1; D unresolved. The CDR3 extends over 12 amino acids. From germline, CDR1 is LGHDT and CDR2 YNNKEL (reference sequence). V dropped 11 bases and J dropped 1 base, with 11 bases sitting between them. CDR3 region: CAAATANTEAFF. DNA for the CDR3: TGTGCCGCGGCAACGGCGAACACTGAAGCTTTCTTT.

The rearrangement uses TRBV15 and TRBJ2-3; no clear D gene. The CDR3 is 12 residues long. V gave up 5 bases and J gave up 0 bases, with 3 bases separating them. The germline CDR1 and CDR2 sequences are LNHNV and YYDKDF (reference sequence). The CDR3 nucleotides read TGTGCCACCAGCCCGAGCACAGATACGCAGTATTTT. Translated: CATSPSTDTQYF.

This chain links TRBV12-5 with TRBJ2-6; no clear D. Germline CDR1 and CDR2: LGHNT and FRNRAP. The CDR3 is 16 amino acids. Deletions cut 3 bases from V and 0 bases from J, with 9 bases between. CDR3 residues: CASGFGSSSGANVLTF. The CDR3 DNA reads TGTGCTAGTGGTTTCGGTAGTAGCTCTGGGGCCAACGTCCTGACTTTC. Supplemented by reference TRBV12-5 and TRBJ2-6, the full variable domain reads DARVTQTPRHKVTEMGQEVTMRCQPILGHNTVFWYRQTMMQGLELLAYFRNRAPLDDSGMPKDRFSAEMPDATLATLKIQPSEPRDSAVYFCASGFGSSSGANVLTFGAGSRLTVL.

This clone was counted only a few times. CDR3: CASSPALASGGSTDTQYF. The CDR3 nucleotides read TGTGCCAGCAGCCCCGCACTGGCTAGCGGGGGAAGCACAGATACGCAGTATTTT. This sequence joins TRBV11-2 and TRBJ2-3; 10 bases are a match to TRBD2. With 5 bases clipped from V and 0 bases from J, the junction kept 11 bases outside the gene matches. Germline V gene lookup returns CDR1 SGHAT and CDR2 FQNNGV. This CDR3 comprises 18 residues.

This clone has just one count. The genes are TRBV20-1 and TRBJ1-6; D is undetermined. V lost 3 bases to trimming and J lost 5 bases, with 8 bases between them. The CDR3 totals 13 residues. The germline V gene has CDR1 DFQATT and CDR2 SNEGSKA (reference sequence). CDR3 sequence reads: CSASRTDNSPLHF. The CDR3 nucleotides read TGCAGTGCTAGTAGGACTGATAATTCACCCCTCCACTTT.

This clone appeared once. The CDR3 bases are TGTGCCAGCAGGAGGGCGAACACTGAAGCTTTCTTT. Translating gives CASRRANTEAFF. The rearrangement joins TRBV2 to TRBJ1-1, with unresolved D. CDR1 is SNHLY and CDR2 is FYNNEI in the germline V gene. This CDR3 has 12 amino acids. The V and J ends lost 6 bases and 1 base respectively, with 6 bases between them.

The V and J genes are TRBV7-3 and TRBJ2-7; 7 bases align to TRBD1. CDR3 length equals 13 residues. Germline loops: CDR1 SGHTA, CDR2 FQGTGA. V shed 5 bases, J shed 6 bases, and the junction held 7 bases outside the gene matches. The CDR3 coding sequence is TGTGCCAGCAGCCAGGACAGGTTTGGCGAGCAGTACTTC. This translates into CASSQDRFGEQYF.

The V gene is TRBV3-1 (or the pseudogene TRBV3-2), the J gene TRBJ2-2, with D possibly matching TRBD2 (5 bases). Germline-derived CDR1 and CDR2 are LGHDT and YNNKEL (reference sequence). The V end lost 8 bases, the J end lost 3 bases, and 7 bases lay between the germline ends. The CDR3 spans 12 residues. CDR3 residues: CASGGYTGELFF. As DNA, the CDR3 is TGTGCCAGCGGCGGGTACACCGGGGAGCTGTTTTTT.